Described below is a single TCR beta chain sequence and its context. This sample is drawn from a study of blood T cell repertoires in COVID-19. Study information: The cDNA or gDNA used as material had been derived from T cells, B-cell-depleted T cells, or PBMCs.

Original handling: Amplifying reference gene primers gave estimates of nucleated cell counts. Here immunoSEQ multiplex PCR was the method, and the copy in TCRdb shows in-frame clones only, minus some. V, J and clone size derive from that table, while D and trimming were established from the DNA sequence. Of about 250,000 clones in the sample, around 84% were seen once. V lost 2 bases and J 4 bases, leaving 14 bases between the germline ends. This CDR3 comprises 15 residues. The V gene's germline CDR1 is MDHEN and CDR2 SYDVKM. This chain joins TRBV28 and TRBJ1-2, with TRBD1 as a possible D gene (5 bases). The material sequenced was peripheral blood. The sequence derives from a woman in her thirties or forties who had recovered from COVID-19. The CDR3 here is CASSLEGAAVYGYTF. As DNA, the CDR3 is TGTGCCAGCAGTTTAGAAGGGGCGGCAGTCTATGGCTACACCTTC.